Listed here are 25 T cell receptor beta chains from one sample, sequenced in a study of cytotoxic CD8 clonotypes in ibrutinib-treated CLL. TCRdb keeps only in-frame clones here, not all; method: immunoSEQ multiplex PCR. The data contain more than 110,000 clones, roughly three quarters of them singletons. Here the sequenced sample was PBMCs, taken after 24 months of ibrutinib treatment. All receptors come from a human donor with chronic lymphocytic leukemia.

The rearrangement links TRBV27 to TRBJ1-5; no clear D gene. With 5 bases removed from V and 0 bases from J, the gap between germline ends came to 14 bases. This CDR3 contains 16 residues. In germline, CDR1 is MNHEY, CDR2 SMNVEV (reference sequence). CDR3 protein: CASSPSPTYSNQPQHF. As DNA, the CDR3 is TGTGCCAGCAGTCCTTCCCCCACGTATAGCAATCAGCCCCAGCATTTT.

V gene TRBV9 combines with J gene TRBJ2-1; 15 bases agree with TRBD2. Trimming cost V 3 bases and J 7 bases; bases outside gene matches: 2. The CDR3 runs to 15 residues. From germline, CDR1 is SGDLS and CDR2 YYNGEE. This chain's CDR3 is CASSAGLAGGNEQFF. The CDR3 coding sequence is TGTGCCAGCAGCGCAGGACTAGCGGGAGGGAATGAGCAGTTCTTC.

In DNA, the CDR3 is TGTGCCAGCAGCTCCCCTCGGGTAGCGGGAGGCCACCAGTTCTTC. Translation: CASSSPRVAGGHQFF. J is TRBJ2-1 and V is TRBV7-2; 10 positions match TRBD2. The V gene's germline CDR1 is SGHTA and CDR2 FQGNSA. Trimming removed 4 bases from V and 13 bases from J; junction bases left unmatched: 13. There are 15 residues in the CDR3.

The chain joins TRBV9 to TRBJ1-3; tentative D call: TRBD1 (5 bases). CDR1 and CDR2 from the germline V gene are SGDLS and YYNGEE. V lost 9 bases, J lost 0 bases, and 16 bases lay in between. The CDR3 sequence is 15 residues long. For the CDR3, the DNA is TGTGCCACCTCGGTCGGGGCCTCCTCTGGAAACACCATATATTTT. Translation gives CATSVGASSGNTIYF. Filled out from reference TRBV9 and TRBJ1-3, the complete variable domain reads DSGVTQTPKHLITATGQRVTLRCSPRSGDLSVYWYQQSLDQGLQFLIQYYNGEERAKGNILERFSAQQFPDLHSELNLSSLELGDSALYFCATSVGASSGNTIYFGEGSWLTVV.

The J gene is TRBJ2-3, the V gene TRBV19; D might be TRBD1 or TRBD2, each matching 5 bases. Germline V gene lookup returns CDR1 LNHDA and CDR2 SQIVND (reference sequence). The CDR3 extends over 12 amino acids. V was clipped by 5 bases and J by 9 bases, with 12 bases between them. The CDR3 reads CASSAPGQTQYF. As DNA, the CDR3 is TGTGCCAGTAGTGCCCCGGGGCAGACGCAGTATTTT.

The J gene is TRBJ2-5, the V gene TRBV27, with TRBD2 as a possible D gene (5 bases). The CDR3 contains 14 residues. Trimming pared 1 base from V and 3 bases from J, leaving 9 bases between. In germline, CDR1 is MNHEY, CDR2 SMNVEV (reference sequence). CDR3 nucleotide sequence: TGTGCCAGCAGTTTATTTTCCGGGGAAGAGACCCAGTACTTC. It encodes CASSLFSGEETQYF.

The V gene is TRBV11-3, the J gene TRBJ2-5; tentatively, D is TRBD1 (6 bases). Germline CDR1 and CDR2: SGHNT and YENEEA. V shed 1 base and J shed 5 bases, with 8 bases lying between them. The CDR3 spans 13 residues. The CDR3 sequence is CASSLGQEETQYF. The CDR3 DNA reads TGTGCCAGCAGCTTAGGACAGGAGGAGACCCAGTACTTC.

The V gene is TRBV5-6, the J gene TRBJ2-5; no reliable D call. CDR3 length: 11 residues. Germline V gene lookup returns CDR1 SGHDT and CDR2 YYEEEE. V lost 4 bases and J lost 2, with 3 bases in between. The CDR3 DNA reads TGTGCCAGCAGCAGACAAGAGACCCAGTACTTC. It translates to CASSRQETQYF. The variable domain in full, with the rest retrieved from reference TRBV5-6 and TRBJ2-5, is DAGVTQSPTHLIKTRGQQVTLRCSPKSGHDTVSWYQQALGQGPQFIFQYYEEEERQRGNFPDRFSGHQFPNYSSELNVNALLLGDSALYLCASSRQETQYFGPGTRLLVL.

CDR3: CASSLSRTQVTQYF. The CDR3 DNA reads TGTGCCAGCAGTTTAAGCCGGACCCAAGTTACCCAGTACTTC. This rearrangement joins TRBV27 to TRBJ2-5; D unresolved. Germline CDR1 MNHEY, CDR2 SMNVEV (reference sequence). V lost 2 bases to trimming and J lost 8 bases, with 15 bases between them. The CDR3 length is 14 residues.

This clone turned up a few times. The junction departs from the called germline gene at one end, perhaps through a read error. The CDR3 sequence is CASSYGPYNEQFF. The CDR3 DNA reads TGTGCTAGCAGCTACGGACCATACAATGAGCAGTTCTTC. The genes are TRBV7-7 and TRBJ2-1; D unclear. CDR1 is SSHAT, CDR2 FNYEAQ, per germline (reference sequence). This CDR3 has 13 amino acids.

V is TRBV21-1 and J is TRBJ2-5; no check of the table's D call, TRBD2, against the DNA was made. TRBV21-1 is tagged as a pseudogene. The CDR3 has 14 residues. The CDR3 sequence: CASLRGGGKETQYF. The DNA of the CDR3 is TGTGCCAGCCTTCGAGGGGGGGGAAAAGAGACCCAGTACTTC.

The V call is TRBV9, the J call TRBJ1-2; maybe TRBD1 (5 bases). Trimming took 4 bases from V and 3 from J, leaving 10 bases between them. There are 13 residues in the CDR3. Germline CDR1 reads SGDLS; CDR2 reads YYNGEE. The CDR3 is CASSLGGDYGYTF. The DNA of the CDR3 is TGTGCCAGCAGCCTGGGGGGTGACTATGGCTACACCTTC. The complete variable domain, with remaining parts taken from reference TRBV9 and TRBJ1-2, reads DSGVTQTPKHLITATGQRVTLRCSPRSGDLSVYWYQQSLDQGLQFLIQYYNGEERAKGNILERFSAQQFPDLHSELNLSSLELGDSALYFCASSLGGDYGYTFGSGTRLTVV.

This chain joins TRBV9 and TRBJ1-4; 7 bases map to TRBD1. This CDR3 is built from 15 residues. The germline gives CDR1 SGDLS, CDR2 YYNGEE. Trimming cost V 3 bases and J 8 bases; bases outside gene matches: 10. CDR3 sequence (DNA): TGTGCCAGCAGCGGGAGCAGGGTAGGGGGCGAAAAACTGTTTTTT. This encodes CASSGSRVGGEKLFF.

This clone was seen only a few times. The chain couples TRBV11-2 to TRBJ2-5; D not certain. The length of the CDR3 is 16 residues. Trimming pared 1 base from V and 1 base from J, leaving 13 bases between. Germline CDR1 reads SGHAT; CDR2 reads FQNNGV. The DNA of the CDR3 is TGTGCCAGCAGCTTAGTATCCGGGCAGAGCCAAGAGACCCAGTACTTC. It is translated as CASSLVSGQSQETQYF.

The rearrangement links TRBV6-6 to TRBJ2-5; D tentatively fits TRBD1 or TRBD2 (5 bases each). The CDR3 consists of 15 residues. The V gene lost 5 bases and the J gene lost 1 base, with 14 bases spanning the gap. Germline V gene sequence: CDR1 MNHNY, CDR2 SVGAGI (reference sequence). CDR3 sequence: CASSDWAGTQETQYF. In DNA form, the CDR3 reads TGTGCCAGCAGTGACTGGGCCGGGACCCAAGAGACCCAGTACTTC.

The rearrangement links TRBV15 to TRBJ2-5; tentatively, D is TRBD2 (6 bases). V shed 5 bases and J shed 4 bases, with 14 bases lying between them. This CDR3 comprises 14 residues. From germline, CDR1 is LNHNV and CDR2 YYDKDF (reference sequence). This chain's CDR3 is CATSGVEGGETQYF. The CDR3 DNA follows: TGTGCCACCAGCGGAGTAGAGGGAGGAGAGACCCAGTACTTC.

This clone appeared once. The chain links TRBV29-1 to TRBJ1-4, with 9 bases aligning to TRBD1. CDR1 is SQVTM and CDR2 is ANQGSEA in the germline V gene. This CDR3 is built from 14 residues. V lost 7 bases and J lost 3; bases outside the gene matches: 6. The CDR3 nucleotides are TGCAGCGCGTCACAGGGGGCTGCTAATGAAAAACTGTTTTTT. It specifies CSASQGAANEKLFF.

V gene TRBV10-1 combines with J gene TRBJ1-5, with TRBD1 matching 7 bases. Unmatched junction bases numbered 9, after V lost 10 bases and J lost 3 bases. Germline V lookup: CDR1 WNHNN, CDR2 SYGVQD (reference sequence). The CDR3 runs to 14 residues. The CDR3 here is CATPGGRYNQPQHF. The CDR3 DNA is TGCGCCACCCCAGGGGGGCGGTACAATCAGCCCCAGCATTTT.

The table lists this clone with a count of one. The chain carries TRBV11-1 and TRBJ2-3; 10 bases are shared with TRBD1. Germline V gives CDR1 SGHAT, CDR2 FQDESV (reference sequence). There are 17 residues in the CDR3. V gave up 5 bases and J gave up 3 bases; unmatched junction bases: 11. CDR3 DNA: TGTGCCAGCAGCCCCGACAGGGGGCGGAGGTGGACAGATACGCAGTATTTT. This gives the protein CASSPDRGRRWTDTQYF.

The V call is TRBV7-2, the J call TRBJ2-3; 7 bases fit TRBD2. The germline gives CDR1 SGHTA, CDR2 FQGNSA. The CDR3 has 16 amino acids. The V segment lost 1 base and the J segment 1 base; nucleotides outside the gene matches: 5. The chain's CDR3 is CASSLGWAGGTDTQYF. In DNA form, the CDR3 reads TGTGCCAGCAGCTTAGGTTGGGCGGGAGGCACAGATACGCAGTATTTT.

This sequence joins TRBV6-5 and TRBJ1-1; the match to TRBD1 covers 8 bases. The J segment lost 6 bases and the V segment lost 3 bases, leaving 6 bases of the junction unmatched. The CDR3 contains 14 residues. Germline CDR1 reads MNHEY; CDR2 reads SVGAGI. CDR3 loop: CASSYARGRAEAFF. DNA for the CDR3: TGTGCCAGCAGTTATGCCAGGGGGCGGGCTGAAGCTTTCTTT.

The rearrangement joins TRBV6-5 to TRBJ1-1; D not resolved. The CDR3 covers 13 residues. With 4 bases removed from V and 10 bases from J, the gap between germline ends came to 16 bases. Germline V gene data show CDR1 as MNHEY and CDR2 as SVGAGI. The CDR3 DNA is TGTGCCAGCAGTTCACGGGCCACCCGGGGAGCTTTCTTT. The encoded protein is CASSSRATRGAFF.

In its sample, this clone was seen a few times. The chain employs TRBV2 and TRBJ1-1; D may be TRBD1 (5 bases). The CDR3 sequence is 13 residues long. Germline CDR1 SNHLY, CDR2 FYNNEI. V gave up 6 bases and J gave up 5 bases, with 13 bases separating them. CDR3 sequence reads: CASSLGEGTEAFF. DNA for the CDR3: TGTGCCAGCAGCCTGGGGGAGGGGACTGAAGCTTTCTTT. The whole variable domain, remainder taken from reference TRBV2 and TRBJ1-1, is EPEVTQTPSHQVTQMGQEVILRCVPISNHLYFYWYRQILGQKVEFLVSFYNNEISEKSEIFDDQFSVERPDGSNFTLKIRSTKLEDSAMYFCASSLGEGTEAFFGQGTRLTVV.

V and J are TRBV30 and TRBJ2-5; unclear D gene. From germline, CDR1 is GTSNPN and CDR2 SVGIG (reference sequence). The CDR3 totals 13 residues. Deletions cut 4 bases from V and 5 bases from J, with 14 bases between. The CDR3 sequence: CAWTPPGRETQYF. In DNA, the CDR3 is TGTGCCTGGACCCCTCCCGGCCGGGAGACCCAGTACTTC.

The chain joins TRBV6-5 to TRBJ1-6; D not resolved. V was shortened by 6 bases and J by 7 bases, with 10 bases between the two germline ends. CDR3 length: 13 residues. Germline values: CDR1 MNHEY, CDR2 SVGAGI. The CDR3 DNA sequence: TGTGCCAGCAGAAGATCGGGAAATTCACCCCTCCACTTT. Amino acids: CASRRSGNSPLHF.